What follows are 32 T cell receptor beta chains derived from one specimen sequenced in a study of low-dose radiotherapy and immunotherapy resistance in tumors. Regarding time point: before trial treatment. TRAV- and TRBV-specific primers primed first-strand cDNA, covering alpha and beta chains. Both a constant-region primer and a V-primer adapter served to amplify TCRs across roughly 20 PCR cycles. MiXCR, run by TCRdb on the reads, gives a single entry per CDR3 protein. The profile shows some 85,000 distinct CDR3 sequences, over 15% of them singletons. This material consisted of PBMCs, taken before treatment. The receptors here all came from a male donor with prostate cancer.

This clonotype was seen more than once but under ten times. CDR3 amino acids: CASSPPGQSYNEQFF. For the CDR3, the DNA is TGTGCCAGCAGCCCACCGGGACAGAGCTACAATGAGCAGTTCTTC. V gene TRBV28 combines with J gene TRBJ2-1; 7 positions match TRBD1. J lost 3 bases, V lost 6 bases, and 8 bases had no gene match. This CDR3 is 15 amino acids long. The V gene's germline CDR1 is MDHEN and CDR2 SYDVKM.

This clonotype was observed many times. The chain couples TRBV20-1 to TRBJ1-6; a possible D gene is TRBD1 (5 bases). The germline CDR1 and CDR2 sequences are DFQATT and SNEGSKA (reference sequence). V was cut by 3 bases and J by 8 bases, with 14 bases left in between. The CDR3 is 14 residues long. In nucleotides, the CDR3 is TGCAGTGCTAGTAGGGACCTTCGGGATTCACCCCTCCACTTT. Protein: CSASRDLRDSPLHF.

This clonotype was detected only a few times. This chain connects TRBV6-2 or TRBV6-3 to TRBJ1-4; D gene uncertain. Trimming cost V 5 bases and J 3 bases, with 7 bases left between them. CDR1 and CDR2 (germline): MNHEY, SVGEGT. The CDR3 is 13 amino acids. For the CDR3, the DNA is TGTGCCAGCAGTGTGGAGGCTAATGAAAAACTGTTTTTT. Encoded protein: CASSVEANEKLFF.

This clonotype was counted ten times or more. The V and J genes are TRBV6-6 and TRBJ2-1; 8 nucleotides match TRBD2. In germline, CDR1 is MNHNY, CDR2 SVGAGI (reference sequence). V trimming: 5 bases; J trimming: 8 bases; junction bases outside the gene matches: 11. The CDR3 loop spans 15 amino acids. CDR3 bases: TGTGCCAGCAGTGCGGGCGGGAGGTCCAGGGATGAGCAGTTCTTC. This encodes CASSAGGRSRDEQFF.

A word on this clonotype: This likely stems from a read error, as it lies one base from a far larger clone. The V gene is TRBV12-3 or TRBV12-4, the J gene TRBJ2-1; tentatively, D is TRBD1 or TRBD2 (5 bases each). The CDR3 is 13 residues long. Trimming stripped 5 bases from V and 10 bases from J, with 15 bases between. This CDR3 is CASSGRGRHEQFF. DNA of the CDR3: TGTGCCAGCAGTGGCCGGGGCCGGCACGAGCAGTTCTTC.

In its sample, this clonotype was seen many times. This sequence joins TRBV11-3 and TRBJ2-3; maybe TRBD2 (7 bases). Germline CDR1 SGHNT, CDR2 YENEEA. This CDR3 contains 14 residues. Trimming shortened V by 5 bases and J by 4 bases, and 13 bases separated the two germline ends. CDR3 sequence: CASSAEGGADTQYF. In nucleotides, the CDR3 is TGTGCCAGCAGCGCCGAAGGGGGGGCAGATACGCAGTATTTT.

This clonotype was counted many times. The chain links TRBV30 to TRBJ2-1; D uncertain. In germline, CDR1 is GTSNPN, CDR2 SVGIG (reference sequence). This CDR3 has 11 amino acids. V was pared by 0 bases and J by 12 bases, with 9 bases between. CDR3 residues: CAWSVGSAQFF. CDR3 coding DNA: TGTGCCTGGAGTGTAGGCTCGGCGCAGTTCTTC.

V gene TRBV10-2 combines with J gene TRBJ2-1; 9 bases line up with TRBD1. Unmatched junction bases numbered 10, after V lost 6 bases and J lost 10 bases. CDR1 and CDR2 (germline): WSHSY, SAAADI. The CDR3 is 14 amino acids. CDR3 region: CASRGGQGSYEQFF. DNA for the CDR3: TGCGCCAGCAGAGGGGGACAGGGCTCCTACGAGCAGTTCTTC.

The rearrangement links TRBV6-6 to TRBJ1-1; a weak D match, TRBD1 (5 bases). The CDR3 contains 17 residues. The V end lost 7 bases, the J end lost 0 bases, and 21 bases lay between the germline ends. Germline V gives CDR1 MNHNY, CDR2 SVGAGI (reference sequence). CDR3 in DNA: TGTGCCAGCAAGGAGGGCAGGGCGGCTTTAGTGAACACTGAAGCTTTCTTT. Amino acids: CASKEGRAALVNTEAFF.

Turning to this clonotype: A far larger clone is one nucleotide away, so this likely arose from a read error. J is TRBJ2-7 and V is TRBV6-2 or TRBV6-3; D might be TRBD2 (5 bases). V lost 5 bases and J lost 7, with 18 bases in between. Germline CDR1 reads MNHEY; CDR2 reads SVGEGT. This CDR3 is built from 14 residues. CDR3: CASSPTRGFVEQYF. As DNA, the CDR3 is TGTGCCAGCAGTCCCACCCGAGGGTTCGTTGAGCAGTACTTC.

This clonotype was detected ten times or more. V gene TRBV3-1 combines with J gene TRBJ2-7; no clear D. CDR1 is LGHDT and CDR2 is YNNKEL in the germline V gene (reference sequence). V was trimmed by 0 bases and J by 6 bases, leaving 9 bases between them. This CDR3 is 13 amino acids long. The CDR3, as DNA: TGTGCCAGCAGCCAAGATAGGGCCCCCGAGCAGTACTTC. Protein product: CASSQDRAPEQYF.

This clonotype was detected many times. The chain carries TRBV6-2 or TRBV6-3 and TRBJ2-5; maybe TRBD1 (6 bases). V was clipped by 7 bases and J by 2 bases, with 11 bases between them. This CDR3 contains 13 residues. Germline assignment: CDR1 MNHEY and CDR2 SVGEGT. The CDR3 reads CASIGQNQETQYF. In DNA form, the CDR3 reads TGTGCCAGCATAGGACAGAATCAAGAGACCCAGTACTTC.

The J gene is TRBJ1-4, the V gene TRBV6-2 or TRBV6-3; TRBD1 agrees at 7 bases. Germline CDR1 reads MNHEY; CDR2 reads SVGEGT. V gave up 5 bases and J gave up 4 bases; unmatched junction bases: 4. There are 14 residues in the CDR3. CDR3 bases: TGTGCCAGCAGTGGGGGGACAGTTAATGAAAAACTGTTTTTT. Translating gives CASSGGTVNEKLFF.

This clonotype showed up many times. The rearrangement links TRBV6-5 to TRBJ2-7, with 16 bases aligning to TRBD2. The germline CDR1 and CDR2 sequences are MNHEY and SVGAGI. The CDR3 has 19 amino acids. Losses at the gene ends were 7 bases for V and 2 bases for J; bases not matched to a gene: 14. CDR3 sequence (DNA): TGTGCCAGCACCAAAAAAGCCCCGGGACTAGCGGGAGGGGCCTACGAGCAGTACTTC. Residues: CASTKKAPGLAGGAYEQYF.

About this clonotype itself: Germline and junction disagree at one end, which may indicate a read error. The chain joins TRBV11-2 to TRBJ1-5; D gene unclear. Per germline, CDR1 SGHAT and CDR2 FQNNGV. This CDR3 is 15 amino acids long. DNA for the CDR3: TGTGTCAGCAGCGCTGACGGGGTGGGCAATCAGCCCCAACATTTT. Amino acid sequence: CVSSADGVGNQPQHF.

This clonotype was counted ten times or more. The V gene is TRBV4-1, the J gene TRBJ1-4; D unresolved. Per the germline V gene, CDR1 is MGHRA and CDR2 is YSYEKL. This CDR3 is 15 amino acids long. The V and J ends lost 0 bases and 5 bases respectively, with 10 bases between them. In DNA form, the CDR3 reads TGCGCCAGCAGCCAAGATACCCGGGAGAATGAAAAACTGTTTTTT. Amino acid sequence: CASSQDTRENEKLFF.

In this sample, this clonotype turned up many times. Here the CDR3 reads CAISESTRRNSPLHF. As DNA, the CDR3 is TGTGCCATCAGTGAGTCGACCCGGCGCAATTCACCCCTCCACTTT. The genes are TRBV10-3 and TRBJ1-6; D is unclear. Trimming took 0 bases from V and 7 from J, leaving 10 bases between them. The CDR3 runs to 15 residues. Germline V lookup: CDR1 ENHRY, CDR2 SYGVKD.

Here the CDR3 reads CAANSGRAATGELFF. The CDR3 nucleotides read TGTGCCGCAAATAGCGGGAGGGCCGCCACCGGGGAGCTGTTTTTT. The chain uses TRBV27 and TRBJ2-2, with 11 bases fitting TRBD2. V was pared by 11 bases and J by 4 bases, with 9 bases of the junction left unmatched. Germline lookup yields CDR1 MNHEY and CDR2 SMNVEV (reference sequence). The CDR3 has 15 amino acids.

This clonotype was found a few times. The chain couples TRBV20-1 to TRBJ2-1; 12 bases are a match to TRBD2. The germline gives CDR1 DFQATT, CDR2 SNEGSKA (reference sequence). The CDR3 is 19 residues long. Unmatched junction bases numbered 15, after V lost 5 bases and J lost 1 base. The CDR3 region is CSAESPGLAGRRSYNEQFF. As DNA, the CDR3 is TGCAGTGCTGAAAGTCCGGGACTAGCGGGCCGTCGATCCTACAATGAGCAGTTCTTC.

This clonotype was seen more than once but under ten times. The gene calls are TRBV5-8 and TRBJ1-5, with 10 bases identical to TRBD1. CDR1 SGHTS and CDR2 YDEGEE come from the germline V gene. This CDR3 is 16 amino acids long. With 0 bases clipped from V and 4 bases from J, the junction kept 4 bases outside the gene matches. The CDR3 region is CASSLETGGRNQPQHF. CDR3 coding DNA: TGTGCCAGCAGCTTGGAGACAGGGGGCCGAAATCAGCCCCAGCATTTT. Combining the CDR3 with reference TRBV5-8 and TRBJ1-5 gives the whole variable domain EAGVTQSPTHLIKTRGQQATLRCSPISGHTSVYWYQQALGLGLQFLLWYDEGEERNRGNFPPRFSGRQFPNYSSELNVNALELEDSALYLCASSLETGGRNQPQHFGDGTRLSIL.

This clonotype occurred many times. V is TRBV24-1 and J is TRBJ2-1, with D perhaps matching TRBD1 (5 bases). This CDR3 contains 16 residues. With 1 base removed from V and 0 bases from J, the gap between germline ends came to 9 bases. Germline V gene sequence: CDR1 KGHDR, CDR2 SFDVKD. In DNA form, the CDR3 reads TGTGCCACCAGTGATTTTACGCAGGGCTCCTACAATGAGCAGTTCTTC. The encoded protein is CATSDFTQGSYNEQFF.

J is TRBJ1-1 and V is TRBV30, with 12 bases aligning to TRBD1. V was pared by 3 bases and J by 1 base, with 0 bases of the junction left unmatched. This CDR3 has 14 residues. Germline V gives CDR1 GTSNPN, CDR2 SVGIG (reference sequence). The CDR3 reads CAWRGQGANTEAFF. The CDR3 coding sequence is TGTGCCTGGAGGGGACAGGGGGCGAACACTGAAGCTTTCTTT.

This clonotype was observed many times. V gene TRBV20-1 combines with J gene TRBJ2-2; 11 positions match TRBD1. The CDR3 is 14 amino acids. With 6 bases clipped from V and 5 bases from J, the junction kept 5 bases outside the gene matches. Germline CDR1 and CDR2: DFQATT and SNEGSKA (reference sequence). CDR3 amino acids: CSARTGGYTGELFF. For the CDR3, the DNA is TGCAGTGCAAGGACAGGGGGCTATACCGGGGAGCTGTTTTTT.

Regarding this clonotype: This sequence is one base from a far larger clone and is likely a read error. CDR3: CARSFKPWTSGDTQYF. In DNA form, the CDR3 reads TGTGCCAGAAGTTTCAAACCGTGGACAAGTGGAGATACGCAGTATTTT. The chain recombines TRBV6-1 with TRBJ2-3; tentatively, D is TRBD1 (5 bases). Trimming stripped 9 bases from V and 5 bases from J, with 24 bases between. The CDR3 sequence is 16 residues long. Germline V gene lookup returns CDR1 MNHNS and CDR2 SASEGT.

This clonotype is deemed medium-sized. This chain joins TRBV28 and TRBJ2-7, with a tentative D call TRBD2 (6 bases). Germline CDR1 reads MDHEN; CDR2 reads SYDVKM. Trimming pared 4 bases from V and 2 bases from J, leaving 15 bases between. The CDR3 runs 15 residues. The CDR3 here is CASSSSGTGTYEQYF. CDR3 bases: TGTGCCAGCAGTTCCTCCGGGACTGGGACCTACGAGCAGTACTTC. Full variable domain (outside the CDR3, taken from reference TRBV28 and TRBJ2-7): DVKVTQSSRYLVKRTGEKVFLECVQDMDHENMFWYRQDPGLGLRLIYFSYDVKMKEKGDIPEGYSVSREKKERFSLILESASTNQTSMYLCASSSSGTGTYEQYFGPGTRLTVT.

This clonotype was found many times. V gene TRBV27 combines with J gene TRBJ1-1, with D tentatively TRBD1 (5 bases). This CDR3 comprises 13 residues. Trimming left V 5 bases short and J 7 bases short, with 14 bases between. Germline assignment: CDR1 MNHEY and CDR2 SMNVEV (reference sequence). The CDR3 loop reads CASSTFRDFEAFF. CDR3 nucleotides: TGTGCCAGCAGTACATTCCGGGACTTTGAAGCTTTCTTT.

Ten or more counts support this clonotype. The chain joins TRBV29-1 to TRBJ2-7; TRBD2 aligns across 7 bases. The CDR3 contains 14 residues. Germline V gives CDR1 SQVTM, CDR2 ANQGSEA. Trimming cost V 6 bases and J 6 bases; bases outside gene matches: 14. The CDR3 loop is CSVGGGPPYLEQYF. The CDR3 DNA reads as TGCAGCGTGGGGGGGGGACCCCCATATCTCGAGCAGTACTTC.

Details on this clonotype: This is likely an artifact of a read error, given a far larger clone one base away. The chain joins TRBV29-1 to TRBJ2-7; D gene ambiguous. The germline V gene encodes CDR1 SQVTM and CDR2 ANQGSEA. The CDR3 sequence is 11 residues long. Trimming cost V 6 bases and J 7 bases, with 13 bases left between them. CDR3 in DNA: TGCAGCGTCTCAGCCTACAATGAGCAGTACTTC. Translated: CSVSAYNEQYF.

This clonotype was counted at least ten times. The chain combines TRBV30 with TRBJ2-4; TRBD2 matches at 7 bases. There are 14 residues in the CDR3. V gave up 0 bases and J gave up 6 bases; unmatched junction bases: 5. Germline assignment: CDR1 GTSNPN and CDR2 SVGIG (reference sequence). CDR3: CAWSVGGDANIQYF. The CDR3 DNA follows: TGTGCCTGGAGTGTGGGAGGGGACGCAAACATTCAGTACTTC.

This clonotype was detected only a few times. The V call is TRBV30, the J call TRBJ2-7; no firm D call. V lost 2 bases and J lost 6, with 8 bases in between. The CDR3 loop spans 11 amino acids. Germline assignment: CDR1 GTSNPN and CDR2 SVGIG (reference sequence). The CDR3 here is CAWSIASEQYF. The CDR3 DNA sequence: TGTGCCTGGAGTATAGCTAGCGAGCAGTACTTC. The variable domain in full, completed from reference TRBV30 and TRBJ2-7, reads SQTIHQWPATLVQPVGSPLSLECTVEGTSNPNLYWYRQAAGRGLQLLFYSVGIGQISSEVPQNLSASRPQDRQFILSSKKLLLSDSGFYLCAWSIASEQYFGPGTRLTVT.

This clonotype was counted only a few times. The rearrangement joins TRBV5-1 to TRBJ2-2; no reliable D call. Germline V lookup: CDR1 SGHRS, CDR2 YFSETQ. This CDR3 has 16 amino acids. V was clipped by 4 bases and J by 0 bases, with 13 bases between them. CDR3 sequence: CASSLLTTANTGELFF. In nucleotides, the CDR3 is TGCGCCAGCAGCCTTCTCACAACCGCGAACACCGGGGAGCTGTTTTTT.

This clonotype was observed at least ten times. The rearrangement uses TRBV6-6 and TRBJ2-1; tentative D call: TRBD2 (7 bases). V was clipped by 2 bases and J by 4 bases, with 18 bases between them. Germline assignment: CDR1 MNHNY and CDR2 SVGAGI (reference sequence). This CDR3 comprises 17 residues. In nucleotides, the CDR3 is TGTGCCAGCAGTTACCATCCCGGGGGGCGAGAATACAATGAGCAGTTCTTC. Residues: CASSYHPGGREYNEQFF.